The 21 T cell receptor beta chains below were found in one sample sequenced in a study of Ad26.COV2.S vaccination and SARS-CoV-2 variants. Data came from immunoSEQ multiplex PCR; TCRdb stores just in-frame clones and leaves some out. The sample includes hundreds of thousands of clones, 89% of them seen just once. Treatment of the sample: roughly 18 received Ad26.COV2.S at low or high dose, single or two shots; 5 received placebo; per-sample allocation not given. The study sampled participants on day 63 after the first vaccine or placebo injection. The sample consisted of peripheral blood, taken in a trial of Ad26.COV2.S vaccine versus placebo. The receptors derive from a person aged 18-60 years who received the Ad26.COV2.S COVID-19 vaccine or a placebo.

V usage is TRBV9 and J usage is TRBJ2-7; D is undetermined. Trimming took 4 bases from V and 2 from J, leaving 16 bases between them. The CDR3 runs to 15 residues. Germline assignment: CDR1 SGDLS and CDR2 YYNGEE. CDR3 amino acids: CASSPRIGETYEQYF. DNA for the CDR3: TGTGCCAGCAGCCCCCGTATTGGGGAAACCTACGAGCAGTACTTC.

The chain is built from TRBV7-2 and TRBJ2-7; D ambiguous. The V end was cut by 5 bases, the J end by 3 bases, with 17 bases between. CDR3 length: 15 amino acids. Per germline, CDR1 SGHTA and CDR2 FQGNSA. CDR3 sequence reads: CASSPHGSNVYEQYF. The CDR3 DNA reads TGTGCCAGCAGCCCCCATGGTTCGAACGTCTACGAGCAGTACTTC.

This clone came up once. The same CDR3 also results from other DNA sequences found in this sample. The chain uses TRBV6-5 and TRBJ2-7; no clear D. The CDR3 is 12 residues long. Germline CDR1 MNHEY, CDR2 SVGAGI. Trimming removed 8 bases at V and 0 bases at J, with 8 bases between. The CDR3 reads CASSRSSYEQYF. Here the CDR3 DNA reads TGTGCCAGCTCACGGAGCTCCTACGAGCAGTACTTC.

This clone was observed once. The chain employs TRBV6-6 and TRBJ2-7; D unclear. This CDR3 is built from 15 residues. V lost 2 bases and J lost 0, with 11 bases in between. CDR1 is MNHNY, CDR2 SVGAGI, per germline (reference sequence). The CDR3, as DNA: TGTGCCAGCAGTTACGACTGGAATAGCTCCTACGAGCAGTACTTC. Amino acids: CASSYDWNSSYEQYF.

The CDR3 protein is CASTFGTYTGELFF. The CDR3 nucleotides read TGTGCCAGCACGTTTGGCACCTACACCGGGGAGCTGTTTTTT. The chain links TRBV2 to TRBJ2-2; D is undetermined. CDR1 is SNHLY, CDR2 FYNNEI, per germline. The V end lost 7 bases, the J end lost 3 bases, and 12 bases lay between the germline ends. The CDR3 covers 14 residues. The whole variable domain, remainder taken from reference TRBV2 and TRBJ2-2, is EPEVTQTPSHQVTQMGQEVILRCVPISNHLYFYWYRQILGQKVEFLVSFYNNEISEKSEIFDDQFSVERPDGSNFTLKIRSTKLEDSAMYFCASTFGTYTGELFFGEGSRLTVL.

This chain connects TRBV2 to TRBJ1-5; D unresolved. The V gene's germline CDR1 is SNHLY and CDR2 FYNNEI. The CDR3 loop spans 13 amino acids. The V end lost 6 bases, the J end lost 2 bases, and 8 bases lay between the germline ends. The CDR3 nucleotides are TGTGCCAGCAGCGAGGGTCGCAATCAGCCCCAGCATTTT. The encoded protein is CASSEGRNQPQHF.

The V call is TRBV7-3, the J call TRBJ2-1; the match to TRBD2 covers 11 bases. J lost 6 bases, V lost 2 bases, and 6 bases had no gene match. Germline V gives CDR1 SGHTA, CDR2 FQGTGA. This CDR3 is built from 16 residues. CDR3 in DNA: TGTGCCAGCAGCTTATATGGGACTAGCGGCAGCAATGAGCAGTTCTTC. Its translation is CASSLYGTSGSNEQFF. Complete variable domain (other parts from reference TRBV7-3 and TRBJ2-1): GAGVSQTPSNKVTEKGKYVELRCDPISGHTALYWYRQSLGQGPEFLIYFQGTGAADDSGLPNDRFFAVRPEGSVSTLKIQRTERGDSAVYLCASSLYGTSGSNEQFFGPGTRLTVL.

The chain employs TRBV30 and TRBJ1-2; 10 bases align to TRBD1. There are 17 residues in the CDR3. The junction had 13 bases not matched to a gene; V was cut back by 3 bases and J by 3 bases. CDR1 is GTSNPN and CDR2 is SVGIG in the germline V gene (reference sequence). DNA for the CDR3: TGTGCCTGGAGCCCCCTGACAGGGGGCTCGGGTGACTATGGCTACACCTTC. Amino acid sequence: CAWSPLTGGSGDYGYTF. The full variable domain, completed using reference TRBV30 and TRBJ1-2, is SQTIHQWPATLVQPVGSPLSLECTVEGTSNPNLYWYRQAAGRGLQLLFYSVGIGQISSEVPQNLSASRPQDRQFILSSKKLLLSDSGFYLCAWSPLTGGSGDYGYTFGSGTRLTVV.

This sequence joins TRBV27 and TRBJ1-4; perhaps TRBD1 as D (6 bases). The CDR3 loop spans 14 amino acids. V lost 4 bases, J lost 5 bases, and 11 bases lay in between. Germline assignment: CDR1 MNHEY and CDR2 SMNVEV (reference sequence). The CDR3 is CASSSRGLNEKLFF. In nucleotides, the CDR3 is TGTGCCAGCAGTTCGCGGGGGCTGAATGAAAAACTGTTTTTT. Complete variable domain (other parts from reference TRBV27 and TRBJ1-4): EAQVTQNPRYLITVTGKKLTVTCSQNMNHEYMSWYRQDPGLGLRQIYYSMNVEVTDKGDVPEGYKVSRKEKRNFPLILESPSPNQTSLYFCASSSRGLNEKLFFGSGTQLSVL.

This clone was observed a handful of times. CDR3 in DNA: TGTGCCAGCAGTTTAGAGAGAAACCAGCCCCAGCATTTT. As protein: CASSLERNQPQHF. The chain has TRBV27 and TRBJ1-5; D call uncertain. This CDR3 contains 13 residues. With 2 bases removed from V and 7 bases from J, the gap between germline ends came to 9 bases. CDR1 is MNHEY and CDR2 is SMNVEV in the germline V gene (reference sequence).

The chain joins TRBV11-2 to TRBJ1-5; D gene uncertain. CDR3 length: 15 amino acids. Trimming stripped 0 bases from V and 0 bases from J, with 6 bases between. In germline, CDR1 is SGHAT, CDR2 FQNNGV. The CDR3 spells CASSLDHSSNQPQHF. The CDR3, as DNA: TGTGCCAGCAGCTTAGATCACAGTAGCAATCAGCCCCAGCATTTT.

The J gene is TRBJ2-5, the V gene TRBV25-1; D may correspond to TRBD1 or TRBD2 (6 bases each). The length of the CDR3 is 15 residues. Germline assignment: CDR1 MGHDK and CDR2 SYGVNS. V lost 7 bases and J lost 9, with 24 bases in between. CDR3: CASIPPGHPGGAQYF. The CDR3 region has the DNA TGTGCCAGCATCCCGCCTGGGCACCCCGGGGGCGCCCAGTACTTC.

The V gene is TRBV19, the J gene TRBJ2-7; 9 positions agree with TRBD1. Trimming at V came to 3 bases and at J to 5 bases, leaving 8 bases not matched to a gene. Germline V gene lookup returns CDR1 LNHDA and CDR2 SQIVND (reference sequence). CDR3 length equals 15 residues. CDR3 loop: CASSIRDRVLDEQYF. CDR3 in DNA: TGTGCCAGTAGTATCCGGGACAGGGTTCTGGACGAGCAGTACTTC.

This clone was counted a few times. V usage is TRBV10-3 and J usage is TRBJ2-3; TRBD2 matches at 9 bases. Germline values: CDR1 ENHRY, CDR2 SYGVKD. This CDR3 is built from 19 residues. With V trimmed by 3 bases and J by 2 bases, 15 bases remained unmatched. CDR3 residues: CAISDPKGASGGFTDTQYF. As DNA, the CDR3 is TGTGCCATCAGTGACCCCAAAGGGGCCAGCGGGGGGTTCACAGATACGCAGTATTTT.

The genes are TRBV18 and TRBJ1-1; 10 bases match TRBD1. With 6 bases clipped from V and 3 bases from J, the junction kept 4 bases outside the gene matches. CDR1 and CDR2 (germline): KGHSH, LQKENI. This CDR3 comprises 14 residues. The CDR3 here is CASSGTGVDTEAFF. CDR3 DNA: TGTGCCAGCTCCGGGACAGGGGTTGACACTGAAGCTTTCTTT.

This CDR3 is CAIRPGTSGSEQYF. The CDR3 DNA is TGTGCCATCAGGCCCGGGACTAGCGGGAGCGAGCAGTACTTC. The gene calls are TRBV10-3 and TRBJ2-7; 14 positions agree with TRBD2. Germline CDR1 ENHRY, CDR2 SYGVKD. CDR3 size: 14 residues. V was pared by 6 bases and J by 6 bases, with 4 bases of the junction left unmatched.

V usage is TRBV20-1 and J usage is TRBJ1-2, with D hard to call. The CDR3 contains 11 residues. Germline V gives CDR1 DFQATT, CDR2 SNEGSKA (reference sequence). V was trimmed by 5 bases and J by 4 bases, leaving 8 bases between them. In DNA form, the CDR3 reads TGCAGTGCTCTGCAGGCCTATGGCTACACCTTC. Amino acid sequence: CSALQAYGYTF.

In nucleotides, the CDR3 is TGTGCCACGGTTTGGGGCAATGAGCAGTTCTTC. Translating it yields CATVWGNEQFF. V usage is TRBV12-3 or TRBV12-4 and J usage is TRBJ2-1, with unresolved D. Deletions cut 10 bases from V and 6 bases from J, with 10 bases between. The CDR3 has 11 residues.

This chain connects TRBV5-4 to TRBJ2-7; 9 bases align to TRBD2. The CDR3 spans 15 residues. CDR1 is SGHNT and CDR2 is YYREEE in the germline V gene (reference sequence). The V and J ends lost 4 bases and 1 base, in that order; junction bases with no gene match: 6. The CDR3 sequence is CASSSGTSQSYEQYF. The CDR3 bases are TGTGCCAGCAGCAGCGGGACTAGCCAATCCTACGAGCAGTACTTC.

The chain uses TRBV7-8 and TRBJ2-1; D possibly matches TRBD1 or TRBD2 (6 bases each). CDR1 is SGHVS, CDR2 FQNEAQ, per germline. The CDR3 has 16 amino acids. The V end lost 5 bases, the J end lost 1 base, and 15 bases lay between the germline ends. The DNA of the CDR3 is TGTGCCAGCAGCCCGCACGGGGGCCGATCCTACAATGAGCAGTTCTTC. Its protein product is CASSPHGGRSYNEQFF.

The chain is built from TRBV18 and TRBJ1-1; D not certain. This CDR3 contains 15 residues. Germline V lookup: CDR1 KGHSH, CDR2 LQKENI. Trimming removed 0 bases from V and 1 base from J, with 9 bases in between. DNA for the CDR3: TGTGCCAGCTCACCACCGAACGGGCAGAACACTGAAGCTTTCTTT. Its translation: CASSPPNGQNTEAFF.